This is a list of T cell receptor beta chains from one sample in a study of T cells of healthy individuals. TCRdb re-derived calls from the 5' RACE reads in MiXCR, one entry per CDR3 protein. The sample holds about 96,000 distinct CDR3 sequences; around 17% are singletons and the top ten take 6.2%. These TCRs come from a human donor in good health. CDR3s include the opening cysteine and the closing phenylalanine or tryptophan. The D gene is left open where the match is weak.

CDR3aa: CASSWVLGNNEQFF; d_gene: NA; j_gene: TRBJ2-1; v_gene: TRBV5-1
CDR3aa: CASSVRAPPNTQYF; d_gene: NA; j_gene: TRBJ2-3; v_gene: TRBV25-1
CDR3aa: CASSAQGAEDTQYF; d_gene: TRBD1; j_gene: TRBJ2-3; v_gene: TRBV6-4
CDR3aa: CASSLRGGPQHF; d_gene: NA; j_gene: TRBJ1-5; v_gene: TRBV5-1
CDR3aa: CASSQAAGFLTYF; d_gene: NA; j_gene: TRBJ2-7; v_gene: TRBV4-3
CDR3aa: CASSKTGGYEQYF; d_gene: TRBD1; j_gene: TRBJ2-7; v_gene: TRBV6-1
CDR3aa: CASTGGYLSSYNEQFF; d_gene: NA; j_gene: TRBJ2-1; v_gene: TRBV5-1
CDR3aa: CATSEERGVTDTQYF; d_gene: TRBD2; j_gene: TRBJ2-3; v_gene: TRBV24-1
CDR3aa: CASSEDRFTDTQYF; d_gene: NA; j_gene: TRBJ2-3; v_gene: TRBV2
CDR3aa: CSARGSIYEQYF; d_gene: NA; j_gene: TRBJ2-7; v_gene: TRBV20-1
CDR3aa: CASSTEGEDTEAFF; d_gene: NA; j_gene: TRBJ1-1; v_gene: TRBV6-1
CDR3aa: CASSQGWNTDTQYF; d_gene: NA; j_gene: TRBJ2-3; v_gene: TRBV4-2
CDR3aa: CASSLVQGALGGYTF; d_gene: TRBD1; j_gene: TRBJ1-2; v_gene: TRBV7-2
CDR3aa: CASSFTGAEAFF; d_gene: NA; j_gene: TRBJ1-1; v_gene: TRBV3-1
CDR3aa: CASSQSPGALETQYF; d_gene: NA; j_gene: TRBJ2-5; v_gene: TRBV3-1
CDR3aa: CASSLGAGDQPQHF; d_gene: NA; j_gene: TRBJ1-5; v_gene: TRBV5-1
CDR3aa: CASGGDRKETQYF; d_gene: TRBD1; j_gene: TRBJ2-5; v_gene: TRBV6-5
CDR3aa: CASSLDRASPLHF; d_gene: NA; j_gene: TRBJ1-6; v_gene: TRBV5-1
CDR3aa: CSAQLAEQETQYF; d_gene: TRBD2; j_gene: TRBJ2-5; v_gene: TRBV20-1
CDR3aa: CSARAIAGTSSYEQYF; d_gene: NA; j_gene: TRBJ2-7; v_gene: TRBV20-1
CDR3aa: CASSAGTSGRGKTQYF; d_gene: TRBD2; j_gene: TRBJ2-5; v_gene: TRBV9
CDR3aa: CASSPRPVISSGMSEQFF; d_gene: TRBD2; j_gene: TRBJ2-1; v_gene: TRBV7-3
CDR3aa: CASTRSWDSGNTIYF; d_gene: NA; j_gene: TRBJ1-3; v_gene: TRBV7-9
CDR3aa: CASSRQGAAYNEQFF; d_gene: TRBD1; j_gene: TRBJ2-1; v_gene: TRBV2
CDR3aa: CASTTTGEHYGYTF; d_gene: TRBD1; j_gene: TRBJ1-2; v_gene: TRBV19
CDR3aa: CASSDRDPYEQYF; d_gene: TRBD1; j_gene: TRBJ2-7; v_gene: TRBV28
CDR3aa: CASSYSPGQGNTEAFF; d_gene: TRBD1; j_gene: TRBJ1-1; v_gene: TRBV6-6
CDR3aa: CASSLSGVGADTQYF; d_gene: TRBD2; j_gene: TRBJ2-3; v_gene: TRBV28
CDR3aa: CASSQDLGHDTQYF; d_gene: NA; j_gene: TRBJ2-3; v_gene: TRBV4-3